This TCR beta chain was captured by sequencing in a study of cytomegalovirus exposure and HLA in healthy donors. For the study at large: From donors who were HLA-typed, an early data release held 80 million to 85 million unique TCRs. The study placed roughly four fifths of its approximately 400 genotyped donors in the Caucasian-associated ancestry cluster. Study outcomes and limitations: HLA alleles showed associations with 15,000 to 20,000 TCR beta sequences in a later analysis, at a 0.05 false discovery rate.

With regard to this clone: Its antigen is unidentified.

The PCR was carried out with 60 Vbeta primers and 13 Jbeta primers. Only in-frame clones appear in the TCRdb table, and some are missing; sequencing was by immunoSEQ multiplex PCR. This sample has 68,000 or so clones, with roughly 75% found just once. The CDR3 is made up of 16 amino acids. V trimming: 6 bases; J trimming: 5 bases; junction bases outside the gene matches: 13. Germline lookup yields CDR1 SQVTM and CDR2 ANQGSEA. This sequence was found in a woman in her thirties in good health and CMV-seronegative. The sequencing sample was made of PBMCs. V gene TRBV29-1 combines with J gene TRBJ1-4; 9 nucleotides line up with TRBD1. CDR3 sequence reads: CSVAAGAGTGNEKLFF. The CDR3 nucleotides are TGCAGCGTCGCGGCTGGAGCAGGGACAGGGAATGAAAAACTGTTTTTT. Using reference TRBV29-1 and TRBJ1-4 for the parts outside the CDR3, the full variable domain is SAVISQKPSRDICQRGTSLTIQCQVDSQVTMMFWYRQQPGQSLTLIATANQGSEATYESGFVIDKFPISRPNLTFSTLTVSNMSPEDSSIYLCSVAAGAGTGNEKLFFGSGTQLSVL.